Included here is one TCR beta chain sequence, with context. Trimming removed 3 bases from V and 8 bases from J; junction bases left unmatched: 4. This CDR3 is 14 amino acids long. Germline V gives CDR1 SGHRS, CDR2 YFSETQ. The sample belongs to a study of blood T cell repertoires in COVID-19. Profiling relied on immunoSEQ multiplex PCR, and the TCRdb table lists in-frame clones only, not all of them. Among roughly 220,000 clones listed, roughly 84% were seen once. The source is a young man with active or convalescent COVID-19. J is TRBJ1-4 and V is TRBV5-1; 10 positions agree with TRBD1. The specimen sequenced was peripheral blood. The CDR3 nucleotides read TGCGCCAGCAGCTGGGACAGGGGTGGGGAAAAACTGTTTTTT. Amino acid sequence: CASSWDRGGEKLFF.